This is a list of T cell receptor beta chains from one sample in a study of T cell changes during pregnancy in multiple sclerosis. Repertoires were generated with immunoSEQ multiplex PCR, while TCRdb's copy carries only in-frame clones and drops some. The data show 85,000 to 110,000 clones, 92% seen once. The starting material was peripheral blood, obtained after pregnancy. These receptors came from a female donor with multiple sclerosis, enrolled in a pregnancy study. Both conserved end residues are part of each CDR3. The D gene is left open where the match is weak. Clone sizes are given selectively: once, few, many, or a class where the clone is expanded.

.	TRBV5-5	TRBD1	TRBJ1-4	CASRSPGQRNEKLFF	TGTGCCAGCAGAAGCCCGGGACAGCGTAATGAAAAACTGTTTTTT
.	TRBV28	TRBD1	TRBJ1-3	CASSWGQSSGNTIYF	TGTGCCAGCAGTTGGGGACAGTCCTCTGGAAACACCATATATTTT
.	TRBV6-1	.	TRBJ1-4	CASRFLGGWDEKLFF	TGTGCCAGCAGGTTCCTCGGGGGGTGGGATGAAAAACTGTTTTTT
.	TRBV7-2	.	TRBJ2-7	CASSFQRQDYEQYF	TGTGCCAGCAGCTTCCAGCGACAGGACTACGAGCAGTACTTC
.	TRBV4-1	.	TRBJ1-5	CASSRGGTFNNQPQHF	TGCGCCAGCAGCCGTGGAGGGACTTTCAATAATCAGCCCCAGCATTTT
.	TRBV7-2	TRBD1	TRBJ2-7	CASRPTGDEQYF	TGTGCCAGCAGGCCGACAGGGGACGAGCAGTACTTC
.	TRBV19	TRBD1	TRBJ2-7	CASSERQGRSYEQYF	TGTGCCAGTAGTGAGCGACAGGGGAGGTCCTACGAGCAGTACTTC
.	TRBV6-5	.	TRBJ2-7	CASSPGITYEQYF	TGTGCCAGCAGTCCCGGGATTACCTACGAGCAGTACTTC
.	TRBV2	.	TRBJ1-5	CASSGRQGSNQPQHF	TGTGCCAGCAGTGGTAGGCAGGGGTCTAATCAGCCCCAGCATTTT
.	TRBV5-1	.	TRBJ1-4	CASSLPTGNEKLFF	TGCGCCAGCAGCTTGCCAACAGGGAACGAAAAACTGTTTTTT
.	TRBV5-5	TRBD1	TRBJ1-3	CASSWAQGARSGNTIYF	TGTGCCAGCAGCTGGGCACAGGGGGCGAGGTCTGGAAACACCATATATTTT
few	TRBV28	.	TRBJ1-2	CATPGGSNYGYTF	TGTGCCACCCCGGGGGGAAGCAACTATGGCTACACCTTC
.	TRBV12-5	TRBD1	TRBJ2-1	CASGLLGDRSSYNEQFF	TGTGCTAGTGGTTTGCTGGGGGACAGAAGCTCCTACAATGAGCAGTTCTTC
.	TRBV7-9	.	TRBJ2-2	CASSSYKGSGELFF	TGTGCCAGCAGCTCATACAAGGGGTCCGGGGAGCTGTTTTTT
.	TRBV4-1	.	TRBJ2-7	CASSHLGDTTYEQYF	TGCGCCAGCAGCCATCTAGGGGACACCACCTACGAGCAGTACTTC
.	TRBV5-4	.	TRBJ2-3	CASSGGKGADTQYF	TGTGCCAGCAGCGGGGGTAAGGGGGCAGATACGCAGTATTTT
.	TRBV6-1	.	TRBJ2-3	CASSDPTGALPTGPDTQYF	TGTGCCAGCAGTGACCCCACCGGGGCCCTTCCTACAGGGCCAGATACGCAGTATTTT
.	TRBV4-2	TRBD1	TRBJ1-1	CASSQDLAGGWSTEAFF	TGTGCCAGCAGCCAAGATCTAGCAGGGGGGTGGTCCACTGAAGCTTTCTTT
few	TRBV2	TRBD1	TRBJ1-1	CASSGDRANWNTEAFF	TGTGCCAGCAGTGGAGACAGGGCCAACTGGAACACTGAAGCTTTCTTT
few	TRBV7-9	.	TRBJ1-1	CASSQSSRVNTEAFF	TGTGCCAGCAGCCAAAGTAGCAGGGTGAACACTGAAGCTTTCTTT
.	TRBV4-3	.	TRBJ1-1	CASSQDFQINTEAFF	TGCGCCAGCAGCCAAGATTTTCAGATCAACACTGAAGCTTTCTTT
.	TRBV25-1	TRBD2	TRBJ2-1	CASSDPRLAGGAYNEQFF	TGTGCCAGCAGTGATCCAAGACTAGCGGGGGGTGCCTACAATGAGCAGTTCTTC
.	TRBV6-4	TRBD1	TRBJ2-3	CASREQGASTDTQYF	TGTGCCAGCAGGGAACAGGGGGCAAGCACAGATACGCAGTATTTT
.	TRBV9	.	TRBJ1-2	CASSRVDYGYTF	TGTGCCAGCAGCCGGGTCGACTATGGCTACACCTTC
.	TRBV5-1	.	TRBJ1-1	CASSGKTVNTEAFF	TGCGCCAGCAGCGGAAAAACAGTGAACACTGAAGCTTTCTTT
.	TRBV18	.	TRBJ2-3	CASSPLRVTDTQYF	TGTGCCAGCTCACCACTCAGGGTCACAGATACGCAGTATTTT
.	TRBV28	.	TRBJ2-6	CASSVRSGANVLTF	TGTGCCAGCAGTGTCCGCTCTGGGGCCAACGTCCTGACTTTC
.	TRBV4-3	TRBD1	TRBJ2-7	CASSQHTDRVNEQYF	TGCGCCAGCAGCCAGCACACCGACAGGGTCAACGAGCAGTACTTC
.	TRBV28	.	TRBJ1-5	CASRLGGGGQPQHF	TGTGCCAGCCGCTTAGGAGGGGGGGGCCAGCCCCAGCATTTT
.	TRBV7-6	TRBD1	TRBJ2-5	CASSSTGSGETQYF	TGTGCCAGCAGCTCGACAGGGTCGGGAGAGACCCAGTACTTC
.	TRBV2	.	TRBJ2-2	CASRMSTGELFF	TGTGCCAGCAGGATGAGTACCGGGGAGCTGTTTTTT
.	TRBV19	TRBD2	TRBJ2-7	CASSKGLAYEQYF	TGTGCCAGTAGCAAGGGACTAGCCTACGAGCAGTACTTC
.	TRBV28	.	TRBJ2-7	CASTVNYEQYF	TGTGCCAGCACCGTAAACTACGAGCAGTACTTC
.	TRBV10-1	TRBD2	TRBJ2-1	CASSPVRLAGDYEQFF	TGCGCCAGCAGTCCGGTGAGACTAGCGGGAGATTATGAGCAGTTCTTC
.	TRBV25-1	.	TRBJ1-4	CASSGGRTINEKLFF	TGTGCCAGCAGTGGCGGACGGACAATCAATGAAAAACTGTTTTTT
once	TRBV5-4	.	TRBJ2-2	CASSFDRNTGELFF	TGTGCCAGCAGCTTCGACAGGAACACCGGGGAGCTGTTTTTT
.	TRBV5-5	TRBD1	TRBJ1-1	CASSRGDRNTEAFF	TGTGCCAGCAGCAGGGGGGACAGGAACACTGAAGCTTTCTTT
once	TRBV2	TRBD1	TRBJ1-4	CASSVRGRGEWSNEKLFF	TGTGCCAGCAGTGTTAGGGGCAGGGGGGAGTGGTCTAATGAAAAACTGTTTTTT
.	TRBV5-1	TRBD1	TRBJ1-2	CASRGGDSYYGYTF	TGCGCCAGCAGAGGAGGGGACAGCTACTATGGCTACACCTTC
.	TRBV5-5	.	TRBJ1-4	CASSSRTGEKLFF	TGTGCCAGCAGCTCGCGGACGGGGGAAAAACTGTTTTTT
.	TRBV7-8	TRBD1	TRBJ2-7	CASSSGQGRWEQYF	TGTGCCAGCAGCTCGGGACAGGGGAGGTGGGAGCAGTACTTC
.	TRBV9	TRBD1	TRBJ2-7	CASSVEGTGLNEQYF	TGTGCCAGCAGCGTAGAAGGGACAGGCCTTAACGAGCAGTACTTC